The source of this T cell receptor (beta chain) is a study of cytomegalovirus exposure and HLA in healthy donors. Study-wide results and limits: Despite most TCR sequences being rare, some public TCRs occurred in many donors. According to the study, 150 to 200 TCR beta chains were cytomegalovirus-associated.

The protocol was immunoSEQ multiplex PCR, while the TCRdb copy is restricted to in-frame clones and leaves out a portion. The table records approximately 160,000 clones, 85% of them present only once. Details on this clone: Its antigen is not known.

V was cut by 4 bases and J by 4 bases, with 14 bases left in between. This CDR3 region has 15 residues. The sequencing sample was made of PBMCs. The chain couples TRBV23-1 to TRBJ2-1, with D possibly being TRBD1 (6 bases). TRBV23-1 is an ORF, and what it does is uncertain. The receptor comes from a man aged 25 to 45 in good health and CMV-seropositive. The CDR3 DNA reads TGCGCCAGCAGTCGGGGTCCAGGGGAATACAATGAGCAGTTCTTC. This encodes CASSRGPGEYNEQFF.